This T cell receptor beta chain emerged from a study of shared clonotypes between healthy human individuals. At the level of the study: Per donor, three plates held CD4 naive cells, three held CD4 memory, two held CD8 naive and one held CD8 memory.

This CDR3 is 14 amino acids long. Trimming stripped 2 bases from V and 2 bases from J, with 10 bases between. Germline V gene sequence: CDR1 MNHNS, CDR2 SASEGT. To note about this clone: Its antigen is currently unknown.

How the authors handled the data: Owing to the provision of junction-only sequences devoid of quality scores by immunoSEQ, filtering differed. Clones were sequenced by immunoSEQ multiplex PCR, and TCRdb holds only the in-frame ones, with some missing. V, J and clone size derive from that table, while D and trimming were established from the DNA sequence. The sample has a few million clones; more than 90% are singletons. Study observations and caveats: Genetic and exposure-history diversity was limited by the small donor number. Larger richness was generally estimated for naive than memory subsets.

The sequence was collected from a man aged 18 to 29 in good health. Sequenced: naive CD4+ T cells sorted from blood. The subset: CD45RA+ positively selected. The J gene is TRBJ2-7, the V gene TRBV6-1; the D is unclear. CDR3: CASSERSEAYEQYF. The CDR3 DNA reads TGTGCCAGCAGTGAAAGGAGCGAGGCCTACGAGCAGTACTTC.